This T cell receptor beta chain came from a study of regulatory T cells in long-lasting Graves disease. Study observations and caveats: Patients with persistent disease showed a bias toward TRBV28, TRBJ1-2 and TRBJ2-5.

This CDR3 contains 13 residues. In germline, CDR1 is DFQATT, CDR2 SNEGSKA (reference sequence). Arm-PCR of CDR3 regions with iRepertoire HTBI primers generated TCR beta libraries. One entry per CDR3 protein results from TCRdb running MiXCR on the multiplex PCR reads. The sample holds hundreds of thousands of distinct CDR3 sequences, less than 25% seen once. Described time point: persistent/refractory GD, antithyroid drugs over 5 years with positive TRAb. The TCR library was made from RNA that had been extracted from PBMCs in TRIzol. This clonotype was counted ten times or more. Antigen unknown. Compared with germline, one end of the junction differs, possibly owing to a read error.

The clonotype comes from a female donor with Graves disease. The rearrangement uses TRBV20-1 and TRBJ1-1, with D maybe TRBD1 (6 bases). The input for sequencing was peripheral blood mononuclear cells (PBMCs), taken when the disease was refractory, from a patient treated with antithyroid drugs. The CDR3: CLKRPGADTEAFF. CDR3 sequence (DNA): TGTCTGAAGCGCCCAGGGGCTGACACTGAAGCTTTCTTT.